This note documents a single T cell receptor beta chain sequence. V dropped 8 bases and J dropped 8 bases, with 28 bases sitting between them. CDR3 length: 18 residues. Germline V gene data show CDR1 as MDHEN and CDR2 as SYDVKM. This sample was taken from a study of T-cell reconstitution after alpha-beta-depleted transplantation in children. For TCRbeta, the library was prepared with unique molecular identifiers. TCRdb analysed the PCR reads with MiXCR anew, one entry per CDR3 protein. The sample consists of some 340,000 distinct CDR3 sequences, approximately 10% of them appearing once. The clonotype originates from a human donor who donated a stem cell graft to a child with acute lymphoblastic leukemia. The specimen comprised PBMCs from the stem cell graft donor, sampled from the stem cell graft. The chain recombines TRBV28 with TRBJ1-6; weak D call: TRBD1 (5 bases). CDR3 in DNA: TGTGCCAGCCGAGTTCCGGACACCGGGCCCGAACTCTATTCACCCCTCCACTTT. Translating it yields CASRVPDTGPELYSPLHF.